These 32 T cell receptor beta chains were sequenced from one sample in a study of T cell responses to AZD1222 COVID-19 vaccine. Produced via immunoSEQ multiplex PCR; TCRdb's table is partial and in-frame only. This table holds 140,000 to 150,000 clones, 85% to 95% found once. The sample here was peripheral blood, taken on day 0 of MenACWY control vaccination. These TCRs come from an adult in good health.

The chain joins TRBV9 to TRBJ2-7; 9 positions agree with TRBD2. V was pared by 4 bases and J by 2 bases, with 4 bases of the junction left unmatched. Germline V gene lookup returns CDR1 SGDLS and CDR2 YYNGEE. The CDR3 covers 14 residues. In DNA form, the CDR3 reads TGTGCCAGCAGCCAGGGACTAGCTCCCTACGAGCAGTACTTC. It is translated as CASSQGLAPYEQYF. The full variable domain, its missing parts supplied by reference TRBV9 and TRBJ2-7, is DSGVTQTPKHLITATGQRVTLRCSPRSGDLSVYWYQQSLDQGLQFLIQYYNGEERAKGNILERFSAQQFPDLHSELNLSSLELGDSALYFCASSQGLAPYEQYFGPGTRLTVT.

The CDR3 bases are TGTGCCAGCAGCCCGGAGCGGTTCCAAGAGACCCAGTACTTC. Its protein is CASSPERFQETQYF. The chain carries TRBV5-6 and TRBJ2-5, with D tentatively TRBD2 (5 bases). This CDR3 comprises 14 residues. V was trimmed by 4 bases and J by 1 base, leaving 11 bases between them. Germline CDR1 and CDR2: SGHDT and YYEEEE.

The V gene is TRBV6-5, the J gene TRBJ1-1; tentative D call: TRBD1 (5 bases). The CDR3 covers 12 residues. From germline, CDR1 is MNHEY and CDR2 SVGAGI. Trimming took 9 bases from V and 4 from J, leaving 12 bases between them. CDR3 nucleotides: TGTGCCAGTAGGGGAAGGGGCACTGAAGCTTTCTTT. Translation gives CASRGRGTEAFF.

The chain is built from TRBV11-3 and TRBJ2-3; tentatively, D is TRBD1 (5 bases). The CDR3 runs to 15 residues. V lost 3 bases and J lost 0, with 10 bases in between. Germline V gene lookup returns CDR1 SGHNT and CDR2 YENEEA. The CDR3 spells CASSFGRVSTDTQYF. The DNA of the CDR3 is TGTGCCAGCAGCTTTGGCAGGGTTAGCACAGATACGCAGTATTTT.

CDR3 in amino acids: CASSLDGTSNQPQHF. The CDR3 bases are TGCGCCAGCAGCTTGGACGGAACTTCAAATCAGCCCCAGCATTTT. The genes are TRBV5-1 and TRBJ1-5; the D is unclear. This CDR3 region has 15 residues. V dropped 0 bases and J dropped 4 bases, with 11 bases sitting between them. Germline values: CDR1 SGHRS, CDR2 YFSETQ.

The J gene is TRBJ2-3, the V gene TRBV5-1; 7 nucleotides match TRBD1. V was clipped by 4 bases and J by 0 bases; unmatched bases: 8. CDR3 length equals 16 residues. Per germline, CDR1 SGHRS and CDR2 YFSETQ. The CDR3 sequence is CASSKGTDPSTDTQYF. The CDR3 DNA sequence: TGCGCCAGCAGCAAGGGGACAGACCCGAGCACAGATACGCAGTATTTT. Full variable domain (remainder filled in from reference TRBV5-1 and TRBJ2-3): KAGVTQTPRYLIKTRGQQVTLSCSPISGHRSVSWYQQTPGQGLQFLFEYFSETQRNKGNFPGRFSGRQFSNSRSEMNVSTLELGDSALYLCASSKGTDPSTDTQYFGPGTRLTVL.

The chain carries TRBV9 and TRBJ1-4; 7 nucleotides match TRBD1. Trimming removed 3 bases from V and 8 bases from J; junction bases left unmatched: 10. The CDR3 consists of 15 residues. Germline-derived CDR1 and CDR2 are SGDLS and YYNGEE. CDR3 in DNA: TGTGCCAGCAGCGCCGACAGGGATCGACGCGAAAAACTGTTTTTT. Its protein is CASSADRDRREKLFF.

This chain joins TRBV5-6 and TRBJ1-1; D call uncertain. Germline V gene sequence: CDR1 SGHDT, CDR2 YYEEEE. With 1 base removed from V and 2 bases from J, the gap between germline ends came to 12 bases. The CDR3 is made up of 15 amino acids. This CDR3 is CASSLRYGFNTEAFF. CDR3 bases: TGTGCCAGCAGCTTGAGGTACGGGTTTAACACTGAAGCTTTCTTT.

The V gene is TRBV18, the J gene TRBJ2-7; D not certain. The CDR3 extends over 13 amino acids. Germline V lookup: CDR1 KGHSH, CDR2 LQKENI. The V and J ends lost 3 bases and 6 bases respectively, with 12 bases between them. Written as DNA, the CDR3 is TGTGCCAGCTCACCGACCCGCGAACGCGAGCAGTACTTC. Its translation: CASSPTREREQYF.

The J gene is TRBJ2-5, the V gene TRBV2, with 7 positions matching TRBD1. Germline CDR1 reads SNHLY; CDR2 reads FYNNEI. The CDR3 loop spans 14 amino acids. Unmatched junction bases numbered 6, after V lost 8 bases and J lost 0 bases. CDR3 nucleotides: TGTGCCAGCGGGATGACAGGGTACCAAGAGACCCAGTACTTC. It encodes CASGMTGYQETQYF. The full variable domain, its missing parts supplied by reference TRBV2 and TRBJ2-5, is EPEVTQTPSHQVTQMGQEVILRCVPISNHLYFYWYRQILGQKVEFLVSFYNNEISEKSEIFDDQFSVERPDGSNFTLKIRSTKLEDSAMYFCASGMTGYQETQYFGPGTRLLVL.

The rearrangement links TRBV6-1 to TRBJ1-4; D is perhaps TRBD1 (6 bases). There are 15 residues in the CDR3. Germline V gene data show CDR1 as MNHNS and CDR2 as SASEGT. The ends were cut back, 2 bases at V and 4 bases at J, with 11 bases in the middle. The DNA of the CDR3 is TGTGCCAGCAGTGAATGGGGCAGGGGTAATGAAAAACTGTTTTTT. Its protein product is CASSEWGRGNEKLFF.

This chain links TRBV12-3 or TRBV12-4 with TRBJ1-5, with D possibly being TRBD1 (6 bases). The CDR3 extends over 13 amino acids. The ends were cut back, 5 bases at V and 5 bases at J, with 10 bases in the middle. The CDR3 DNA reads TGTGCCAGCAGTCCAGGGGATTATCAGCCCCAGCATTTT. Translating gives CASSPGDYQPQHF.

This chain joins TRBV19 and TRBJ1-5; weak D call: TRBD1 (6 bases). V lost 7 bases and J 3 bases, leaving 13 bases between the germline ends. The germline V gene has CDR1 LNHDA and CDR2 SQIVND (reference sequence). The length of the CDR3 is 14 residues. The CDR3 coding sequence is TGTGCCAGTATGATACAGGGTGTCAATCAGCCCCAGCATTTT. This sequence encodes CASMIQGVNQPQHF. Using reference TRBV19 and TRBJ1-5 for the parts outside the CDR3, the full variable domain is DGGITQSPKYLFRKEGQNVTLSCEQNLNHDAMYWYRQDPGQGLRLIYYSQIVNDFQKGDIAEGYSVSREKKESFPLTVTSAQKNPTAFYLCASMIQGVNQPQHFGDGTRLSIL.

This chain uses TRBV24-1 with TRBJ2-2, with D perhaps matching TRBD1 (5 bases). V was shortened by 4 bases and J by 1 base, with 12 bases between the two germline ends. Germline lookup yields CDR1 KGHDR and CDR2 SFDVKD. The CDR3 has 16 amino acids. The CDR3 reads CATSDTGRGNTGELFF. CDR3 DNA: TGTGCCACCAGTGACACCGGAAGGGGGAACACCGGGGAGCTGTTTTTT.

The CDR3 spells CASSFTGGEVEAFF. The CDR3 coding sequence is TGCGCCAGCAGCTTTACAGGGGGCGAGGTTGAAGCTTTCTTT. The rearrangement links TRBV5-1 to TRBJ1-1, with 9 bases identical to TRBD1. The germline gives CDR1 SGHRS, CDR2 YFSETQ. V lost 2 bases and J lost 7; bases outside the gene matches: 6. The CDR3 loop spans 14 amino acids.

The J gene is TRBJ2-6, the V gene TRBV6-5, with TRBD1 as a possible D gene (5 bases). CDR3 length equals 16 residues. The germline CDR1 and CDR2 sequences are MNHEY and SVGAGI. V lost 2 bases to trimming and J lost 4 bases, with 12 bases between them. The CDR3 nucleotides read TGTGCCAGCAGTTACGGGGCCACCGTGGGGGCCAACGTCCTGACTTTC. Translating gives CASSYGATVGANVLTF.

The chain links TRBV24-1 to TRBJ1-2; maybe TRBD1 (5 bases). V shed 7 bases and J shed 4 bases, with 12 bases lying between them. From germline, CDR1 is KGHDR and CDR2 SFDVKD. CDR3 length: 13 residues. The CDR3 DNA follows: TGTGCCACCAGGGGTAGGGGCAGCTATGGCTACACCTTC. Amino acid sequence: CATRGRGSYGYTF.

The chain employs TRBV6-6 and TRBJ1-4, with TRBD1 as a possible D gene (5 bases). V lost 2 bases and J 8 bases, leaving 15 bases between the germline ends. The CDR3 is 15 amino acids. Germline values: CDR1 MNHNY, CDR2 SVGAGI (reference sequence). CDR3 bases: TGTGCCAGCAGTTACAGCCTCGGGGCTGGGGAAAAACTGTTTTTT. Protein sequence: CASSYSLGAGEKLFF.

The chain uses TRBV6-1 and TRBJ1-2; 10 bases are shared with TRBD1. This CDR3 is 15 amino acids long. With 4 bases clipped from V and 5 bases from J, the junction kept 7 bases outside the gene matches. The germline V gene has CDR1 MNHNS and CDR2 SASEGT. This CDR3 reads CASSGRDRGSYGYTF. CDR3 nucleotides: TGTGCCAGCAGTGGCAGGGACAGGGGCTCGTATGGCTACACCTTC.

CDR3 coding DNA: TGTGCCAGTAGTATAATAGGTTATGGCCTAGCGGGGACCGGGGAGCTGTTTTTT. Translated: CASSIIGYGLAGTGELFF. The genes are TRBV19 and TRBJ2-2, with TRBD2 matching 9 bases. CDR3 size: 18 residues. Trimming removed 2 bases from V and 5 bases from J; junction bases left unmatched: 12. Germline CDR1 LNHDA, CDR2 SQIVND (reference sequence).

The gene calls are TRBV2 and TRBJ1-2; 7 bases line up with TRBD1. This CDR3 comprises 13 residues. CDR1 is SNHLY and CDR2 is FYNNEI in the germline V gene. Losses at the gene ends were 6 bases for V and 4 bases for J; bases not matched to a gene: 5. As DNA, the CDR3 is TGTGCCAGCAGGATGACAGGGCCCTATGGCTACACCTTC. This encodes CASRMTGPYGYTF. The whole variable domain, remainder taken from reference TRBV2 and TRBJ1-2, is EPEVTQTPSHQVTQMGQEVILRCVPISNHLYFYWYRQILGQKVEFLVSFYNNEISEKSEIFDDQFSVERPDGSNFTLKIRSTKLEDSAMYFCASRMTGPYGYTFGSGTRLTVV.

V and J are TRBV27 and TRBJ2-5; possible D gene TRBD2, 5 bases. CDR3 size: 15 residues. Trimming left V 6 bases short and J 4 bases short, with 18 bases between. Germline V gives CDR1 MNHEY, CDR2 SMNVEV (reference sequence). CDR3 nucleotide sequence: TGTGCCAGCAGCCCCTTTAGCGAGCCTGGAGAGACCCAGTACTTC. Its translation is CASSPFSEPGETQYF.

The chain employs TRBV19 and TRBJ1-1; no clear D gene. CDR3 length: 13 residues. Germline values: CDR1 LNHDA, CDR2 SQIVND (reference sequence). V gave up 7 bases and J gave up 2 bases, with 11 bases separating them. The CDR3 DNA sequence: TGTGCCAGTAAAGGGCAGGCCAACACTGAAGCTTTCTTT. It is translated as CASKGQANTEAFF.

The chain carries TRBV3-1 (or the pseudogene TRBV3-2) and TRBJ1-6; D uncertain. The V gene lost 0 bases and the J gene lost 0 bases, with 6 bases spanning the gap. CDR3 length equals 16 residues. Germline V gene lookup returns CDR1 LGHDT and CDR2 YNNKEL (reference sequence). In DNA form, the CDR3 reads TGTGCCAGCAGCCAAGACAGAAGCTCCTATAATTCACCCCTCCACTTT. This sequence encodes CASSQDRSSYNSPLHF.

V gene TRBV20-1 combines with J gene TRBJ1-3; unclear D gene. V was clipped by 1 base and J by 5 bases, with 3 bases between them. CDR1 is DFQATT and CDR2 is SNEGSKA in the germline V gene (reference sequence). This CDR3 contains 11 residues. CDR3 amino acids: CSARVRNTIYF. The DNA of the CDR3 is TGCAGTGCTAGAGTCCGAAACACCATATATTTT.

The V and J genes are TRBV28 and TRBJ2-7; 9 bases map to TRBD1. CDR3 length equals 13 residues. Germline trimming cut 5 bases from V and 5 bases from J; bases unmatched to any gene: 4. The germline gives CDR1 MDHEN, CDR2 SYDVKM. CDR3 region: CASSKDRGHEQYF. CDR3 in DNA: TGTGCCAGCAGTAAGGACAGGGGCCACGAGCAGTACTTC.

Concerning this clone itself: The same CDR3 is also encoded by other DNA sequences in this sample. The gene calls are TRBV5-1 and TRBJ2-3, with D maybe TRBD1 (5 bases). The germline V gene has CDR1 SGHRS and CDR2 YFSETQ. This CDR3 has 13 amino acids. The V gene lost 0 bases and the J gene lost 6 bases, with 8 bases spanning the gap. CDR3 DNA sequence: TGCGCCAGCAGCTTGGCTAGGGGCGATACGCAGTATTTT. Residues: CASSLARGDTQYF.

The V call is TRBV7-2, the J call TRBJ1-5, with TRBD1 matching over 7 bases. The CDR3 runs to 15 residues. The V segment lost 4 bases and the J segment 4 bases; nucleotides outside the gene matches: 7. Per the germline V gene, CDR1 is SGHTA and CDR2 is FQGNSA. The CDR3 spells CASSSQQGINQPQHF. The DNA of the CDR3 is TGTGCCAGCAGCTCCCAACAGGGGATTAATCAGCCCCAGCATTTT.

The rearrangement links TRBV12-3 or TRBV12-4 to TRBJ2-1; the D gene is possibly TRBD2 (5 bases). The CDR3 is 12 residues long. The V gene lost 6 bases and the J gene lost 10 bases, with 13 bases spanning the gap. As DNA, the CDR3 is TGTGCCAGCAGGATCAGTAGCGACGAGCAGTTCTTC. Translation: CASRISSDEQFF.

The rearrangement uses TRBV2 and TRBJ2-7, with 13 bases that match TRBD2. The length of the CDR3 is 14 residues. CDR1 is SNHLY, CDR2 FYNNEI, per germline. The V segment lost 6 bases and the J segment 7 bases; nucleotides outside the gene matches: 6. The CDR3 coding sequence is TGTGCCAGCAGCGCTGGACTAGCGGGAGTAGAGCAGTACTTC. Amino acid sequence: CASSAGLAGVEQYF.

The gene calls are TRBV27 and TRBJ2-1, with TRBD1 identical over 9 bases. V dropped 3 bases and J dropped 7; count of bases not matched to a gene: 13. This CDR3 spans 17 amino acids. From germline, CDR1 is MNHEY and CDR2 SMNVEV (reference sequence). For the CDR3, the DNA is TGTGCCAGCAGTTTTCACCCCTCCGGGACAGGGAGGAATGAGCAGTTCTTC. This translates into CASSFHPSGTGRNEQFF.

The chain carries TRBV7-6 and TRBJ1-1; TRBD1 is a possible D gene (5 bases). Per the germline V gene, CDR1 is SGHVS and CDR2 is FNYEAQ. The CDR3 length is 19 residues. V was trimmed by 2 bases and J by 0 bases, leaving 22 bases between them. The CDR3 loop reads CASSLIRGAGTVMNTEAFF. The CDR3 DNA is TGTGCCAGCAGCTTAATTCGCGGGGCAGGGACGGTAATGAACACTGAAGCTTTCTTT.